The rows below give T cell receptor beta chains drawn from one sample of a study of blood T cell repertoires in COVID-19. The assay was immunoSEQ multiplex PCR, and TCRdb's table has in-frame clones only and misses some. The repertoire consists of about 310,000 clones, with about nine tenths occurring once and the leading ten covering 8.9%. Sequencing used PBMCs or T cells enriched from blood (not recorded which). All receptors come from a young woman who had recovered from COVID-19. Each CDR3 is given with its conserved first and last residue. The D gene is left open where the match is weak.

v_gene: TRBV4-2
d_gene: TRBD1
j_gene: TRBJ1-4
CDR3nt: TGTGCCAGCAGCCAAGATAAGGGGGCGGTCGACAATGAAAAACTGTTTTTT
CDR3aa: CASSQDKGAVDNEKLFF

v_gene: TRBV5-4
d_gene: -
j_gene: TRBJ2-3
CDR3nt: TGTGCCAGCAGCTTAGGCCCTTTAGGAGGGGGCACAGATACGCAGTATTTT
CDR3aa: CASSLGPLGGGTDTQYF

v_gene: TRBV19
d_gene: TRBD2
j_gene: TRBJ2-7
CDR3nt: TGTGCCAGTAGTCGGCGTACCGGGACTAGCGGGAGGGCCTCCTACGAGCAGTACTTC
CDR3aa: CASSRRTGTSGRASYEQYF

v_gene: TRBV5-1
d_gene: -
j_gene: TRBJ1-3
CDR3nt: TGCGCCAGCAGCTTGGAGCAGGTCGGCTCTGGAAACACCATATATTTT
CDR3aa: CASSLEQVGSGNTIYF

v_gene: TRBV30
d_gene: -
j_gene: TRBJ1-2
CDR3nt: TGTGCCTGGAGTCATAGTCCTCTCCCTCTCCGTAACTATGGCTACACCTTC
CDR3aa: CAWSHSPLPLRNYGYTF

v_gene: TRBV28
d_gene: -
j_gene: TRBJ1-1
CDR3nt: TGTGCCAGCAGTTCGAGGGGACAAAACAGGGCTGAAGCTTTCTTT
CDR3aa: CASSSRGQNRAEAFF

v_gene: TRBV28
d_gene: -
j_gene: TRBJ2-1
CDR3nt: TGTGCCAGCGGGGGCCTTACCCACAATGAGCAGTTCTTC
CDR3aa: CASGGLTHNEQFF

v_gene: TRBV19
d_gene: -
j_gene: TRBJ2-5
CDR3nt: TGTGCCAGTAGTGGCAGGGAAGGAGAGACCCAGTACTTC
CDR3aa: CASSGREGETQYF

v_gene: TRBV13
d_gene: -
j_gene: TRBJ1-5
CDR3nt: TGTGCCAGCAGCGTGGACAGAGTTCAGCCCCAGCATTTT
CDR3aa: CASSVDRVQPQHF

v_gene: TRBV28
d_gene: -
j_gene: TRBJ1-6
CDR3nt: TGTGCCAGTGAGGAGGCTCTAGATTCACCCCTCCACTTT
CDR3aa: CASEEALDSPLHF

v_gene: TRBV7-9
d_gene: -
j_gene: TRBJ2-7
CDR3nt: TGTGCCAGCAGCCACAGGTCCTACGAGCAGTACTTC
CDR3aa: CASSHRSYEQYF

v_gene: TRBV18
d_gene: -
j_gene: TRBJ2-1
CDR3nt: TGTGCCAGCTCACCAACAGGGTGGAATGAGCAGTTCTTC
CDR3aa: CASSPTGWNEQFF

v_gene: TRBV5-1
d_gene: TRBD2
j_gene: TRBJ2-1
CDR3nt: TGCGCCAGCAGCTTGACTAGCGGGGGGGGTCCCTACAATGAGCAGTTCTTC
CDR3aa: CASSLTSGGGPYNEQFF

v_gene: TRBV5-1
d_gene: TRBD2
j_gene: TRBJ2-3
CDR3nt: TGCGCCAGCAGCTTGGTGACTAGCGGGGAGGCAGATACGCAGTATTTT
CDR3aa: CASSLVTSGEADTQYF

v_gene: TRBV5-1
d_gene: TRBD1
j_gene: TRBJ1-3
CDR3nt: TGCGCCAGCAGCTTAGGGGGCCAAAACTCTGGAAACACCATATATTTT
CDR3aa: CASSLGGQNSGNTIYF

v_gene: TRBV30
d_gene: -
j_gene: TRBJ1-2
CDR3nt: TGTGCCTGGAGTGTACAACAGGGCCAAGGGTTTAACTATGGCTACACCTTC
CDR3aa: CAWSVQQGQGFNYGYTF

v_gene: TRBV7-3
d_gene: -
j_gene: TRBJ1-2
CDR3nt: TGTGCCAGCAGCTTCCTAGGCTCATCCTTTTATGGCTACACCTTC
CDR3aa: CASSFLGSSFYGYTF

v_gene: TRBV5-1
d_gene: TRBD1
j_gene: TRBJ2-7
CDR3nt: TGCGCCAGCAGTAGGACAGGGAGCTCCTACGAGCAGTACTTC
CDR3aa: CASSRTGSSYEQYF

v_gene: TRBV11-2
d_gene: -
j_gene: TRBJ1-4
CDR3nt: TGTGCCAGCAGCAGGGGATCTAATGAAAAACTGTTTTTT
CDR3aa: CASSRGSNEKLFF

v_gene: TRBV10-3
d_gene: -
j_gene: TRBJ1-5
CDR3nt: TGTGCCATCAGTGAGGAGCAGGGTCTTAATCAGCCCCAGCATTTT
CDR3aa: CAISEEQGLNQPQHF

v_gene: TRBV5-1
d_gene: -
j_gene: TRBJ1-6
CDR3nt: TGCGCCAGCAGCTTGGTGGGTCAGGATCTTTCACCCCTCCACTTT
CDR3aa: CASSLVGQDLSPLHF

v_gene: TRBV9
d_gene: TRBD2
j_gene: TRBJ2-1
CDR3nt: TGTGCCAGCAGCGTAGACGGGGGGGCCTACAATGAGCAGTTCTTC
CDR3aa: CASSVDGGAYNEQFF

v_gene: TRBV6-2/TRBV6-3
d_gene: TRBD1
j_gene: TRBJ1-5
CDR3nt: TGTGCCAGCAGTCGCGGGACAGGCAGCAATCAGCCCCAGCATTTT
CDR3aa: CASSRGTGSNQPQHF